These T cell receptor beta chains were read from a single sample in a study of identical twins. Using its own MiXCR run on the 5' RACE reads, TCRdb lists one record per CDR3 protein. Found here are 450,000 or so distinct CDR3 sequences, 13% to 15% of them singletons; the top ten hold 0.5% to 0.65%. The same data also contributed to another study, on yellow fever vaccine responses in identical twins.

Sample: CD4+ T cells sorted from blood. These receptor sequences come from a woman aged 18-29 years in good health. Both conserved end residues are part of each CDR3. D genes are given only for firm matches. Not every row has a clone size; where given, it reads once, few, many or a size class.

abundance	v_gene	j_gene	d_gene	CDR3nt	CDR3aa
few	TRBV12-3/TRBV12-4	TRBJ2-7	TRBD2	TGTGCCAGCAGACTAGCGGGGGGGTTCGAGCAGTACTTC	CASRLAGGFEQYF
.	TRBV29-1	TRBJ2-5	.	TGCAGCGTGATACACGGTGTCGAACCAGAGACCCAGTACTTC	CSVIHGVEPETQYF
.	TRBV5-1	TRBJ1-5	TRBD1	TGCGCCAGCAGCGCTCAAGGGGGCAGAGATACGCAGCATTTT	CASSAQGGRDTQHF
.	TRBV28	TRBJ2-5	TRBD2	TGTGCCAGCAGTTTACTCGGGGGGACGGGGCAAGAGACCCAGTACTTC	CASSLLGGTGQETQYF
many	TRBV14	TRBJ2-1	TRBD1	TGTGCCAGCAGCCACTTACAGGGGAAGACATCCTACAATGAGCAGTTCTTC	CASSHLQGKTSYNEQFF
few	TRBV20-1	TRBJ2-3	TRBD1	TGCAGTGCTAGAGATAGGGGACAGGGAAGGCCAGATACGCAGTATTTT	CSARDRGQGRPDTQYF
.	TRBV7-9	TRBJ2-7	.	TGTGCCAGCAGCTTCGGGGAGTCTACTAGCAAGTACTTC	CASSFGESTSKYF
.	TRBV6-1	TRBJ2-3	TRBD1	TGTGCCAGCAGCAAACAGGGGCCCACAGATACGCAGTATTTT	CASSKQGPTDTQYF
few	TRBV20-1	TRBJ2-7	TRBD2	TGCAGTGCTAGAGTTCTAGCGGGACCCTACGAGCAGTACTTC	CSARVLAGPYEQYF
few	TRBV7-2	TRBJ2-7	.	TGTGCCAGCAGCTTAGACCGGGAGAAGCAGTACTTC	CASSLDREKQYF
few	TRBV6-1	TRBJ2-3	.	TGTGCCAGCAGTGGAGAGGGGGTAGCCACAGATACGCAGTATTTT	CASSGEGVATDTQYF
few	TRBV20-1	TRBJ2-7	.	TGCAGTGCTAGAGCCAGGACACGAGGTTACGAGCAGTACTTC	CSARARTRGYEQYF
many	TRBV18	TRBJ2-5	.	TGTGCCAGCTCACCCGTTGCGGGTGCCTTTCAAGAGACCCAGTACTTC	CASSPVAGAFQETQYF